Below are 19 T cell receptor beta chains sequenced from a single sample in a study of Graves' ophthalmopathy and Graves' hyperthyroidism. The authors amplified TCR beta CDR3 regions from RNA transcripts. RT-PCR was first run with HTBI primers, then multiplex PCR in a second round. TCRdb reprocessed the multiplex PCR reads with MiXCR, giving one entry per CDR3 protein. The sample has 260,000 or so distinct CDR3 sequences, about 47% seen once. The sequenced sample was peripheral blood. Every receptor here comes from an adult man with Graves' ophthalmopathy.

The chain recombines TRBV2 with TRBJ2-7, with 9 nucleotides matching TRBD2. Per the germline V gene, CDR1 is SNHLY and CDR2 is FYNNEI. The CDR3 contains 14 residues. The trim removed 6 bases at V and 0 bases at J, leaving 3 bases unmatched. The CDR3 region has the DNA TGTGCCAGCAGAGTTAGCGGGGGCTCCTACGAGCAGTACTTC. Protein: CASRVSGGSYEQYF.

As to this clonotype: Just one base apart from a much larger clone, this may be a read error. V usage is TRBV10-3 and J usage is TRBJ2-7; unclear D gene. CDR3 length: 14 residues. Between the trimmed V and J ends, which lost 4 bases and 2 bases, there was a span of 12 bases. CDR1 ENHRY and CDR2 SYGVKD come from the germline V gene. CDR3 residues: CAISVTEATYEQYF. CDR3 nucleotide sequence: TGTGCCATCAGTGTGACCGAGGCGACCTACGAGCAGTACTTC.

This chain connects TRBV12-3 or TRBV12-4 to TRBJ1-1; TRBD1 matches 7 bases. Losses at the gene ends were 6 bases for V and 8 bases for J; bases not matched to a gene: 3. The CDR3 covers 11 residues. The CDR3 region is CASSRDREAFF. The CDR3 DNA sequence: TGTGCCAGCAGCCGGGACAGAGAAGCTTTCTTT.

This chain joins TRBV7-9 and TRBJ2-2; D is unclear. V was pared by 0 bases and J by 7 bases, with 9 bases between. Germline V gene lookup returns CDR1 SEHNR and CDR2 FQNEAQ (reference sequence). This CDR3 comprises 14 residues. CDR3 DNA: TGTGCCAGCAGCTTAGCGCTGGCGAACGGGGAGCTGTTTTTT. This translates into CASSLALANGELFF.

The J gene is TRBJ2-6, the V gene TRBV12-3 or TRBV12-4, with D perhaps matching TRBD1 or TRBD2 (5 bases each). V lost 4 bases to trimming and J lost 2 bases, with 15 bases between them. CDR3 length: 17 amino acids. CDR3 nucleotide sequence: TGTGCCAGCAGTTCGGGGCAAGGGATCACTGGGGCCAACGTCCTGACTTTC. Its protein is CASSSGQGITGANVLTF.

This rearrangement joins TRBV5-4 to TRBJ2-7; the D is unclear. This CDR3 has 15 residues. Per germline, CDR1 SGHNT and CDR2 YYREEE (reference sequence). V was shortened by 2 bases and J by 3 bases, with 15 bases between the two germline ends. The CDR3 here is CASSFSARMGYEQYF. The CDR3 DNA is TGTGCCAGCAGCTTCTCGGCCCGGATGGGCTACGAGCAGTACTTC.

The CDR3, as DNA: TGCGCCAGCAGCTTAACAGAGACTGCAAACACTGAAGCTTTCTTT. It encodes CASSLTETANTEAFF. The rearrangement links TRBV5-1 to TRBJ1-1; D is uncertain. The CDR3 loop spans 15 amino acids. Trimming took off 2 bases at V and 2 bases at J, with 13 bases between the two ends. Per germline, CDR1 SGHRS and CDR2 YFSETQ. The variable domain in full, completed from reference TRBV5-1 and TRBJ1-1, reads KAGVTQTPRYLIKTRGQQVTLSCSPISGHRSVSWYQQTPGQGLQFLFEYFSETQRNKGNFPGRFSGRQFSNSRSEMNVSTLELGDSALYLCASSLTETANTEAFFGQGTRLTVV.

A word on this clonotype: At one of its ends the junction is not consistent with the germline gene, which may arise from a read error. The rearrangement uses TRBV5-5 and TRBJ2-5; 10 bases are a match to TRBD1. The CDR3 is 16 residues long. Germline CDR1 and CDR2: SGHKS and YYEKEE (reference sequence). CDR3 bases: TGCGCCAGCAGCCATCCGGGACAGGGGTCGTGGGAGACCCAGTACTTC. Translated, it gives CASSHPGQGSWETQYF.

This chain's CDR3 is CASSHWGDGNTEAFF. In DNA form, the CDR3 reads TGTGCCAGCAGCCATTGGGGGGACGGAAACACTGAAGCTTTCTTT. The rearrangement links TRBV9 to TRBJ1-1, with D possibly TRBD1 on 5 matching bases. Germline CDR1 reads SGDLS; CDR2 reads YYNGEE. The CDR3 extends over 15 amino acids. Trimming pared 4 bases from V and 2 bases from J, leaving 15 bases between.

This sequence joins TRBV29-1 and TRBJ2-6; D is possibly TRBD2 (5 bases). Germline lookup yields CDR1 SQVTM and CDR2 ANQGSEA. CDR3 size: 12 residues. V was trimmed by 7 bases and J by 2 bases, leaving 6 bases between them. CDR3: CSGGTGANVLTF. CDR3 nucleotide sequence: TGCAGCGGAGGGACTGGGGCCAACGTCCTGACTTTC.

The V call is TRBV12-3 or TRBV12-4, the J call TRBJ1-1; D is undetermined. This CDR3 is 14 amino acids long. Trimming removed 3 bases from V and 2 bases from J, with 10 bases in between. The CDR3 spells CASSLAGRNTEAFF. As DNA, the CDR3 is TGTGCCAGCAGTTTGGCCGGAAGAAACACTGAAGCTTTCTTT.

This clonotype appeared a few times. The CDR3 region has the DNA TGTGCCAGCAGCTTCCCGACTAGCGGGGAACAAGAGACCCAGTACTTC. Encoded protein: CASSFPTSGEQETQYF. The genes are TRBV7-9 and TRBJ2-5, with TRBD2 matching over 11 bases. This CDR3 contains 16 residues. V was pared by 3 bases and J by 2 bases, with 5 bases of the junction left unmatched. Germline assignment: CDR1 SEHNR and CDR2 FQNEAQ (reference sequence).

DNA of the CDR3: TGTGCCATCTCTTTAAATGAAAAACTGTTTTTT. Encoded protein: CAISLNEKLFF. This sequence joins TRBV25-1 and TRBJ1-4; D unclear. This CDR3 is 11 amino acids long. V lost 10 bases and J 5 bases, leaving 8 bases between the germline ends. Germline V lookup: CDR1 MGHDK, CDR2 SYGVNS.

The V call is TRBV7-2, the J call TRBJ2-3, with no clear D. The CDR3 length is 14 residues. Germline V lookup: CDR1 SGHTA, CDR2 FQGNSA. V shed 5 bases and J shed 2 bases, with 11 bases lying between them. The CDR3 here is CASSDRKNTDTQYF. The DNA of the CDR3 is TGTGCCAGCAGCGATCGGAAGAACACAGATACGCAGTATTTT.

The chain joins TRBV24-1 to TRBJ2-7; possibly TRBD1 for D (6 bases). Germline CDR1 reads KGHDR; CDR2 reads SFDVKD. Trimming cost V 2 bases and J 2 bases, with 9 bases left between them. CDR3 size: 14 residues. The chain's CDR3 is CATSDWDNPYEQYF. In DNA form, the CDR3 reads TGTGCCACCAGTGATTGGGACAACCCCTACGAGCAGTACTTC.

In its sample, this clonotype was seen a few times. The chain's CDR3 is CATSDLTGYEQYF. CDR3 sequence (DNA): TGTGCCACCAGTGATTTGACAGGCTACGAGCAGTACTTC. The gene calls are TRBV24-1 and TRBJ2-7; perhaps TRBD1 as D (5 bases). The V gene's germline CDR1 is KGHDR and CDR2 SFDVKD. Between the trimmed V and J ends, which lost 0 bases and 3 bases, there was a span of 5 bases. The CDR3 has 13 residues.

The chain combines TRBV4-1 with TRBJ1-5; 8 bases fit TRBD1. J was trimmed by 3 bases and V by 1 base; bases with no gene match: 2. The CDR3 totals 15 residues. Germline CDR1 and CDR2: MGHRA and YSYEKL. In nucleotides, the CDR3 is TGCGCCAGCAGCCAAGGGACAGGGTACAATCAGCCCCAGCATTTT. It encodes CASSQGTGYNQPQHF.

V and J are TRBV6-5 and TRBJ1-1, with D possibly being TRBD1 (6 bases). In germline, CDR1 is MNHEY, CDR2 SVGAGI. V lost 0 bases and J 4 bases, leaving 9 bases between the germline ends. This CDR3 is 14 amino acids long. The CDR3 here is CASSYSPGATEAFF. The CDR3 DNA sequence: TGTGCCAGCAGTTACTCCCCAGGGGCCACTGAAGCTTTCTTT.

The chain's CDR3 is CASSSRTASGTGGYGYTF. CDR3 coding DNA: TGTGCCAGCAGCTCCCGTACAGCCTCAGGGACCGGGGGCTATGGCTACACCTTC. The chain carries TRBV5-5 and TRBJ1-2; perhaps TRBD1 as D (5 bases). The V and J ends lost 3 bases and 4 bases respectively, with 25 bases between them. CDR1 and CDR2 from the germline V gene are SGHKS and YYEKEE (reference sequence). The CDR3 extends over 18 amino acids.